The 15 T cell receptor beta chains below come from one sample, sequenced in a study of blood T cell repertoires in COVID-19. The protocol was immunoSEQ multiplex PCR, while the TCRdb copy is restricted to in-frame clones and leaves out a portion. This table has about 56,000 clones, around 80% appearing once. Sequencing input: peripheral blood. These receptors originate from a woman aged 80 or over with acute or convalescent COVID-19.

This chain's CDR3 is CASRLRGRETQYF. The CDR3, as DNA: TGTGCCAGCAGACTCAGGGGGCGAGAGACCCAGTACTTC. The chain uses TRBV6-6 and TRBJ2-5; 8 bases match TRBD1. This CDR3 contains 13 residues. Germline V gene lookup returns CDR1 MNHNY and CDR2 SVGAGI (reference sequence). J gave up 4 bases and V 6 bases, and 4 bases lay outside the gene matches.

J is TRBJ2-2 and V is TRBV10-2, with D perhaps matching TRBD2 (6 bases). This CDR3 has 14 residues. V was pared by 4 bases and J by 5 bases, with 11 bases between. Germline V gene lookup returns CDR1 WSHSY and CDR2 SAAADI. In DNA, the CDR3 is TGCGCCAGCAGTGCCGGAGGGCGGACCGGGGAGCTGTTTTTT. Translated: CASSAGGRTGELFF.

This chain links TRBV27 with TRBJ2-3; tentative D call: TRBD2 (6 bases). Germline V CDR1 and CDR2: MNHEY, SMNVEV (reference sequence). The CDR3 extends over 15 amino acids. Trimming shortened V by 6 bases and J by 6 bases, and 19 bases separated the two germline ends. The CDR3 coding sequence is TGTGCCAGCAGCTCTCGTGGGGGGACCGTCGATACGCAGTATTTT. As protein: CASSSRGGTVDTQYF.

CDR3 in DNA: TGTGCCAGCAGCCCAGACACCTCCTATGGCTACACCTTC. Its protein product is CASSPDTSYGYTF. This chain joins TRBV9 and TRBJ1-2; D gene unclear. CDR3 size: 13 residues. Germline loops: CDR1 SGDLS, CDR2 YYNGEE. Between the trimmed V and J ends, which lost 4 bases and 4 bases, there was a span of 11 bases.

This chain links TRBV5-6 with TRBJ2-3; D gene ambiguous. The CDR3 totals 14 residues. V was trimmed by 6 bases and J by 2 bases, leaving 13 bases between them. Per the germline V gene, CDR1 is SGHDT and CDR2 is YYEEEE. For the CDR3, the DNA is TGTGCCAGCAACCAACTCTTCCTCACAGATACGCAGTATTTT. It translates to CASNQLFLTDTQYF.

J is TRBJ1-5 and V is TRBV28, with 7 bases aligning to TRBD1. Germline-derived CDR1 and CDR2 are MDHEN and SYDVKM. J was trimmed by 0 bases and V by 4 bases; bases with no gene match: 6. The CDR3 is made up of 16 amino acids. This CDR3 is CASSSGQLYSNQPQHF. CDR3 DNA: TGTGCCAGCAGTTCGGGACAGCTTTATAGCAATCAGCCCCAGCATTTT.

The CDR3, as DNA: TGTGCCACCTCTCTGCCTGGACAGGGGGCCTTCGGGGAGCTGTTTTTT. This sequence encodes CATSLPGQGAFGELFF. The gene calls are TRBV28 and TRBJ2-2; 11 bases match TRBD1. The CDR3 is 16 amino acids. V was pared by 10 bases and J by 7 bases, with 14 bases of the junction left unmatched. Germline V gene sequence: CDR1 MDHEN, CDR2 SYDVKM. The full variable domain, completed using reference TRBV28 and TRBJ2-2, is DVKVTQSSRYLVKRTGEKVFLECVQDMDHENMFWYRQDPGLGLRLIYFSYDVKMKEKGDIPEGYSVSREKKERFSLILESASTNQTSMYLCATSLPGQGAFGELFFGEGSRLTVL.

The chain recombines TRBV6-1 with TRBJ1-5, with unresolved D. Germline CDR1 MNHNS, CDR2 SASEGT. The CDR3 totals 11 residues. The V end lost 2 bases, the J end lost 13 bases, and 9 bases lay between the germline ends. This CDR3 reads CASSELSHQHF. The CDR3 coding sequence is TGTGCCAGCAGTGAATTGTCACATCAGCATTTT.

This clone turned up a few times. The chain employs TRBV27 and TRBJ2-1, with 7 bases that match TRBD2. V shed 5 bases and J 9 bases; nucleotides not matched to a gene: 7. This CDR3 has 13 amino acids. The germline V gene has CDR1 MNHEY and CDR2 SMNVEV (reference sequence). CDR3 residues: CASSPRTSTEQFF. The CDR3 DNA reads as TGTGCCAGCAGTCCACGGACTAGTACTGAGCAGTTCTTC.

The chain uses TRBV24-1 and TRBJ2-2, with 7 positions matching TRBD2. This CDR3 comprises 16 residues. From germline, CDR1 is KGHDR and CDR2 SFDVKD. V shed 4 bases and J 4 bases; nucleotides not matched to a gene: 8. CDR3 sequence: CATSDPRRGSTGELFF. The CDR3 DNA follows: TGTGCCACCAGTGACCCCCGGCGGGGGTCCACCGGGGAGCTGTTTTTT.

The J gene is TRBJ2-7, the V gene TRBV11-2; perhaps TRBD1 as D (5 bases). V was shortened by 5 bases and J by 0 bases, with 14 bases between the two germline ends. Germline CDR1 SGHAT, CDR2 FQNNGV. This CDR3 spans 15 amino acids. CDR3 region: CASSPRIGVSYEQYF. The CDR3 coding sequence is TGTGCCAGCAGCCCCAGAATAGGGGTCTCCTACGAGCAGTACTTC.

V is TRBV19 and J is TRBJ1-2; D may be TRBD1 (6 bases). This CDR3 is built from 14 residues. The V gene lost 6 bases and the J gene lost 2 bases, with 13 bases spanning the gap. Germline loops: CDR1 LNHDA, CDR2 SQIVND (reference sequence). CDR3 bases: TGTGCCAGTAGCCAGGGGTTAAAAAACTATGGCTACACCTTC. This encodes CASSQGLKNYGYTF.

The chain is built from TRBV28 and TRBJ1-2; TRBD1 agrees at 9 bases. Germline CDR1 is MDHEN and CDR2 is SYDVKM. V dropped 5 bases and J dropped 2; count of bases not matched to a gene: 9. The CDR3 runs to 16 residues. The DNA for the CDR3 is TGTGCCAGCAGTCGGGACAGGGAATTAAGGAACTATGGCTACACCTTC. This sequence encodes CASSRDRELRNYGYTF.

This chain links TRBV3-1 (or the pseudogene TRBV3-2) with TRBJ1-1, with D maybe TRBD1 (5 bases). This CDR3 contains 12 residues. Germline V gene data show CDR1 as LGHDT and CDR2 as YNNKEL (reference sequence). Trimming stripped 3 bases from V and 8 bases from J, with 10 bases between. The CDR3 is CASSQRTSEAFF. Written as DNA, the CDR3 is TGTGCCAGCAGCCAGAGGACAAGCGAAGCTTTCTTT.

The rearrangement joins TRBV6-6 to TRBJ1-1; TRBD1 matches 11 bases. CDR1 and CDR2 from the germline V gene are MNHNY and SVGAGI (reference sequence). The J segment lost 1 base and the V segment lost 5 bases, leaving 9 bases of the junction unmatched. CDR3 size: 17 residues. The CDR3 DNA reads as TGTGCCAGCAGTCGTAGGACAGGGGGCGCCGGGAACACTGAAGCTTTCTTT. It encodes CASSRRTGGAGNTEAFF.